The clone carrying this TCR beta chain was seen repeatedly, ten times or more. The junction had 4 bases not matched to a gene; V was cut back by 6 bases and J by 2 bases. There are 15 residues in the CDR3. CDR1 is MNHEY, CDR2 SVGAGI, per germline. TCRdb re-analysed the RT-PCR reads in MiXCR, keeping a single row per CDR3 protein. The table includes more than 550,000 distinct CDR3 sequences, 14% detected once. The chain is built from TRBV6-5 and TRBJ1-5; TRBD1 aligns across 10 bases. Sequencing was carried out using memory CD4+ T cells from blood. The clonotype was recovered from a female donor in good health, serving as a healthy control. The chain's CDR3 is CASSTGTGGNQPQHF. The CDR3 DNA reads as TGTGCCAGCAGCACCGGGACAGGGGGCAATCAGCCCCAGCATTTT.